Shown below are 12 T cell receptor beta chains from a single sample sequenced in a study of blood T cell repertoires in COVID-19. The assay was immunoSEQ multiplex PCR, and TCRdb's table has in-frame clones only and misses some. The top ten clones hold 7.2% of a sample with roughly 140,000 clones, 75% to 85% of them seen once. Sequenced input: peripheral blood. These receptors came from a woman aged 45-65 years in a cohort sampled during active or convalescent COVID-19.

This rearrangement joins TRBV12-3 or TRBV12-4 to TRBJ2-3; D is unclear. This CDR3 spans 12 amino acids. Between the trimmed V and J ends, which lost 3 bases and 3 bases, there was a span of 4 bases. The CDR3, as DNA: TGTGCCAGCAGTTTTAGAACAGATACGCAGTATTTT. The encoded protein is CASSFRTDTQYF.

As regards this clone: Within the sample, other DNA sequences also encode this same CDR3. The chain is built from TRBV18 and TRBJ2-5; 8 nucleotides match TRBD2. Trimming took 2 bases from V and 4 from J; bases not matched to a gene: 0. This CDR3 has 13 residues. Looked up from germline, CDR1 is KGHSH and CDR2 is LQKENI. The CDR3 is CASSPSGGETQYF. The CDR3 DNA follows: TGTGCCAGCTCACCAAGCGGGGGAGAGACCCAGTACTTC. Full variable domain (remainder filled in from reference TRBV18 and TRBJ2-5): NAGVMQNPRHLVRRRGQEARLRCSPMKGHSHVYWYRQLPEEGLKFMVYLQKENIIDESGMPKERFSAEFPKEGPSILRIQQVVRGDSAAYFCASSPSGGETQYFGPGTRLLVL.

V gene TRBV4-1 combines with J gene TRBJ1-3; weak D call: TRBD1 (5 bases). V was trimmed by 3 bases and J by 0 bases, leaving 12 bases between them. The CDR3 runs 16 residues. Germline V gene sequence: CDR1 MGHRA, CDR2 YSYEKL. The CDR3 reads CASSQGTGPSGNTIYF. The DNA for the CDR3 is TGCGCCAGCAGCCAGGGTACAGGACCCTCTGGAAACACCATATATTTT.

The rearrangement links TRBV19 to TRBJ1-5; maybe TRBD1 (6 bases). CDR3 size: 16 residues. V lost 0 bases, J lost 1 base, and 10 bases lay in between. The germline V gene encodes CDR1 LNHDA and CDR2 SQIVND (reference sequence). CDR3 region: CASSIDRTVSNQPQHF. The CDR3 DNA sequence: TGTGCCAGTAGTATAGATCGGACAGTGAGCAATCAGCCCCAGCATTTT.

CDR3 sequence: CASSWSDNQPQHF. The CDR3, as DNA: TGTGCCAGCAGTTGGTCAGACAATCAGCCCCAGCATTTT. This chain links TRBV6-2 or TRBV6-3 with TRBJ1-5, with D unresolved. CDR1 is MNHEY and CDR2 is SVGEGT in the germline V gene. This CDR3 comprises 13 residues. V was trimmed by 4 bases and J by 3 bases, leaving 7 bases between them.

The genes are TRBV18 and TRBJ1-4; D unclear. Germline lookup yields CDR1 KGHSH and CDR2 LQKENI. V lost 6 bases and J 4 bases, leaving 12 bases between the germline ends. CDR3 size: 14 residues. The CDR3 reads CASSPTEFNEKLFF. The CDR3 DNA reads TGTGCCAGCTCCCCGACGGAGTTTAATGAAAAACTGTTTTTT.

This clone appeared a few times. The V call is TRBV5-1, the J call TRBJ2-3; perhaps TRBD2 as D (7 bases). Per germline, CDR1 SGHRS and CDR2 YFSETQ. This CDR3 is built from 16 residues. V was pared by 4 bases and J by 6 bases, with 21 bases between. In DNA form, the CDR3 reads TGCGCCAGCAGCGACAGGAGCGGGGCGGCTACTGATACGCAGTATTTT. It translates to CASSDRSGAATDTQYF.

The V gene is TRBV30, the J gene TRBJ1-3; D uncertain. The germline V and J ends were trimmed by 2 bases and 5 bases, with 10 bases remaining between them. Looked up from germline, CDR1 is GTSNPN and CDR2 is SVGIG (reference sequence). CDR3 size: 13 residues. For the CDR3, the DNA is TGTGCCTGGAGTCCGGTATTAAGAAACACCATATATTTT. Translating it yields CAWSPVLRNTIYF.

The chain carries TRBV19 and TRBJ1-2, with TRBD1 matching over 11 bases. V gave up 6 bases and J gave up 0 bases; unmatched junction bases: 0. The germline CDR1 and CDR2 sequences are LNHDA and SQIVND (reference sequence). This CDR3 spans 14 amino acids. The CDR3, as DNA: TGTGCCAGTAGGGGACAGGGGGCTAACTATGGCTACACCTTC. This translates into CASRGQGANYGYTF.

The chain uses TRBV4-1 and TRBJ2-3; weak D call: TRBD1 (6 bases). Germline CDR1 is MGHRA and CDR2 is YSYEKL. The V and J ends lost 6 bases and 6 bases respectively, with 16 bases between them. The CDR3 consists of 14 residues. CDR3 nucleotides: TGCGCCAGCAGACAGGGATCGAAAAGGGATACGCAGTATTTT. Translated: CASRQGSKRDTQYF.

The chain joins TRBV6-5 to TRBJ1-2; 10 nucleotides match TRBD1. The V gene end was trimmed by 0 bases and the J gene end by 5 bases; junction bases not matched to a gene: 3. Germline assignment: CDR1 MNHEY and CDR2 SVGAGI. The CDR3 is made up of 15 amino acids. Written as DNA, the CDR3 is TGTGCCAGCAGTTACTCGCGGACAGGGGGATATGGCTACACCTTC. Its translation is CASSYSRTGGYGYTF.

The chain has TRBV27 and TRBJ1-2; TRBD1 agrees at 8 bases. The V segment lost 6 bases and the J segment 8 bases; nucleotides outside the gene matches: 11. This CDR3 spans 14 amino acids. Germline loops: CDR1 MNHEY, CDR2 SMNVEV (reference sequence). The chain's CDR3 is CASRRTGNMYGYTF. Written as DNA, the CDR3 is TGTGCCAGCAGACGGACAGGGAATATGTACGGCTACACCTTC.